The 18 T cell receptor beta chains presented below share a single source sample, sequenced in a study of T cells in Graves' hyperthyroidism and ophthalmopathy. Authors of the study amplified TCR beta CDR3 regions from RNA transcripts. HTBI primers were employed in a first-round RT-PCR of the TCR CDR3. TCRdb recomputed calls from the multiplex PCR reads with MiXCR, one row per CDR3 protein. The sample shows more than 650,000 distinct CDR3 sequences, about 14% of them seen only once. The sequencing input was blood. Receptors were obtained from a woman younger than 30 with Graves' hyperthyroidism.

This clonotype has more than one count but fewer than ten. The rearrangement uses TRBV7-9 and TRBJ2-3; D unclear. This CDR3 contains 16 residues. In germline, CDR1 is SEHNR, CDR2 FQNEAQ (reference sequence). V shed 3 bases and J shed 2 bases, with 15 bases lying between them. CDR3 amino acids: CASSFTLSDPTDTQYF. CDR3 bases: TGTGCCAGCAGCTTCACCCTTTCGGACCCCACAGATACGCAGTATTTT.

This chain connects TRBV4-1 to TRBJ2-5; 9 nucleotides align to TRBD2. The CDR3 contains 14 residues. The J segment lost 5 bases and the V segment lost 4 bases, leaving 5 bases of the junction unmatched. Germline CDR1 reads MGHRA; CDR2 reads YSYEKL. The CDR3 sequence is CASSPVAGVETQYF. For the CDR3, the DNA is TGCGCCAGCAGCCCCGTAGCGGGAGTGGAGACCCAGTACTTC.

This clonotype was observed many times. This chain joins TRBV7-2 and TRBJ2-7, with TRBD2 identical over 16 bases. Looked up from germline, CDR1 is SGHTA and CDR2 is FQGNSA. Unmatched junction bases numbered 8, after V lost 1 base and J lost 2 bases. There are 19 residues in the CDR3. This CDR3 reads CASSLEARGTSGRAYEQYF. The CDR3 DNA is TGTGCCAGCAGCTTAGAGGCCAGGGGGACTAGCGGGAGGGCCTACGAGCAGTACTTC.

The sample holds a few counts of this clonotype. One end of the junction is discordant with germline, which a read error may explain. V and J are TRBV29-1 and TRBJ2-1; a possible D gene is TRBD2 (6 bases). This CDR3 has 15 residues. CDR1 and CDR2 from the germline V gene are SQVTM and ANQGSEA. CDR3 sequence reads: CSVISEGSSYNGQFF. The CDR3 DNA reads TGCAGCGTAATCTCGGAGGGGAGCTCCTACAATGGGCAGTTCTTC.

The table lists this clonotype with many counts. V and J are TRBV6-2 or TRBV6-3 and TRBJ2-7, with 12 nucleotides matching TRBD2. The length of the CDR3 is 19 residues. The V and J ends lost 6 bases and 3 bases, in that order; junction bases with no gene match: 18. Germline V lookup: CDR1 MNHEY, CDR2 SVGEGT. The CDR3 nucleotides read TGTGCCAGCAGCAGCAGGGGACTAGCGGGCTCCTGGATGTTCTACGAGCAGTACTTC. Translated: CASSSRGLAGSWMFYEQYF.

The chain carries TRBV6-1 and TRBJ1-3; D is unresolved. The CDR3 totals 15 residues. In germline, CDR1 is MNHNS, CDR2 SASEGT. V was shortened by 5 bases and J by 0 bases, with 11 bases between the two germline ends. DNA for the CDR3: TGTGCCAGCAGTTATGGATTAGGCTCTGGAAACACCATATATTTT. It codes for CASSYGLGSGNTIYF.

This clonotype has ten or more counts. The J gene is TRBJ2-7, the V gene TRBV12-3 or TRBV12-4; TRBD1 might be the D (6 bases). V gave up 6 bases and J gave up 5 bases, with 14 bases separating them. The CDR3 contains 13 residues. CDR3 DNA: TGTGCCAGCAGGATCACAGGGAACCACGAGCAGTACTTC. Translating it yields CASRITGNHEQYF.

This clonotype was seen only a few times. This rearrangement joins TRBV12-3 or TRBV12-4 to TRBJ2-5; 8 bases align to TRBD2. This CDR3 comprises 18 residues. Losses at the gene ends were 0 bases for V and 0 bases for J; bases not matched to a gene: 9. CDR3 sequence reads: CASSLAVVQRENQETQYF. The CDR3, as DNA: TGTGCCAGCAGTTTAGCAGTCGTCCAGCGGGAGAACCAAGAGACCCAGTACTTC.

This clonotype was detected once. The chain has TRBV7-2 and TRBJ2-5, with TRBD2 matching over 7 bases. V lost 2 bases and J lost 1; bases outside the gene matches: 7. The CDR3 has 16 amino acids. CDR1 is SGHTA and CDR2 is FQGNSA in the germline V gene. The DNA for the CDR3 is TGTGCCAGCAGCTTATCCCTAGCGGTGGTCCAAGAGACCCAGTACTTC. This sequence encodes CASSLSLAVVQETQYF.

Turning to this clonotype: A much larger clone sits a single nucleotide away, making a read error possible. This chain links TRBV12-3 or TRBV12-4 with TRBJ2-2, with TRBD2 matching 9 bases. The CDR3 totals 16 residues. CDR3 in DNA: TGTGCCAGCAGTTTATTTGGAGGACTAGCGTCCGGGGAGCTGCTTTTT. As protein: CASSLFGGLASGELLF.

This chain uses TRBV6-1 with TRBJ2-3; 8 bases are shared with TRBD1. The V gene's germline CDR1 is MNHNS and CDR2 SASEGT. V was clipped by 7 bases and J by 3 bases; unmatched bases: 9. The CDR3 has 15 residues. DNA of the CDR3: TGTGCCAGCAATTCGCGACAGGGGTGGACAGATACGCAGTATTTT. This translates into CASNSRQGWTDTQYF.

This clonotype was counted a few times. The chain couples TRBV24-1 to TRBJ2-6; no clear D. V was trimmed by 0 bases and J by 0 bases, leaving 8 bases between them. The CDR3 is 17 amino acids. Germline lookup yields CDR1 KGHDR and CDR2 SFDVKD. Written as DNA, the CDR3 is TGTGCCACCAGTGATTTGGCCCCACACTCTGGGGCCAACGTCCTGACTTTC. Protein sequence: CATSDLAPHSGANVLTF.

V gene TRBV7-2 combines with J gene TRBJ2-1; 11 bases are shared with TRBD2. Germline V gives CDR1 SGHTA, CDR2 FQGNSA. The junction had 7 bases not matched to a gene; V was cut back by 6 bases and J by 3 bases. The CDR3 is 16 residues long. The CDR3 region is CASRITSGSFYNEQFF. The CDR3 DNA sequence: TGTGCCAGCAGAATCACTAGCGGGAGTTTCTACAATGAGCAGTTCTTC.

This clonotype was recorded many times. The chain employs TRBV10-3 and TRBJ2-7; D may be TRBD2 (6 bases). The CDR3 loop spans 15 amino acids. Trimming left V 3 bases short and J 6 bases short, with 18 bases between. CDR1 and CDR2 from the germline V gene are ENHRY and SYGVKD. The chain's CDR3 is CAISEIPQLASEQYF. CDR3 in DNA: TGTGCCATCAGTGAAATCCCTCAACTAGCAAGCGAGCAGTACTTC.

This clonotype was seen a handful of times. CDR3 residues: CASMLFGANVLTF. DNA of the CDR3: TGTGCCAGCATGCTCTTTGGGGCCAACGTCCTGACTTTC. V usage is TRBV28 and J usage is TRBJ2-6, with D uncertain. Trimming shortened V by 7 bases and J by 3 bases, and 7 bases separated the two germline ends. This CDR3 region has 13 residues. CDR1 and CDR2 from the germline V gene are MDHEN and SYDVKM.

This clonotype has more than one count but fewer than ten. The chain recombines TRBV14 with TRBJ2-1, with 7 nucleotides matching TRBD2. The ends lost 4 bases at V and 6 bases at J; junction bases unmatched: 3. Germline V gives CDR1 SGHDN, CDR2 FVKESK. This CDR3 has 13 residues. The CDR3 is CASSRASGNEQFF. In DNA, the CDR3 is TGTGCCAGCAGCCGCGCTAGCGGCAATGAGCAGTTCTTC.

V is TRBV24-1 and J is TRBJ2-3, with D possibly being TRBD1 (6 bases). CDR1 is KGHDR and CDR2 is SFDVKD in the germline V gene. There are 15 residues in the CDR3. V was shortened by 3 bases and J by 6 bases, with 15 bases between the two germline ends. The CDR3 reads CATSDPGQPQDTQYF. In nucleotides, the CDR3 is TGTGCCACCAGTGATCCCGGACAGCCCCAGGATACGCAGTATTTT.

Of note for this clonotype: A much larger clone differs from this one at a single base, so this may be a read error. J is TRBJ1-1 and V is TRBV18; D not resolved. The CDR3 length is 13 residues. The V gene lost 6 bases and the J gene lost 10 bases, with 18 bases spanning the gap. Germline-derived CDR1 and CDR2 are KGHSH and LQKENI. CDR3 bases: TGTGCCAGCTCGCCCCCCGGCACCCTGGGAGCTTTCTTT. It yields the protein CASSPPGTLGAFF.